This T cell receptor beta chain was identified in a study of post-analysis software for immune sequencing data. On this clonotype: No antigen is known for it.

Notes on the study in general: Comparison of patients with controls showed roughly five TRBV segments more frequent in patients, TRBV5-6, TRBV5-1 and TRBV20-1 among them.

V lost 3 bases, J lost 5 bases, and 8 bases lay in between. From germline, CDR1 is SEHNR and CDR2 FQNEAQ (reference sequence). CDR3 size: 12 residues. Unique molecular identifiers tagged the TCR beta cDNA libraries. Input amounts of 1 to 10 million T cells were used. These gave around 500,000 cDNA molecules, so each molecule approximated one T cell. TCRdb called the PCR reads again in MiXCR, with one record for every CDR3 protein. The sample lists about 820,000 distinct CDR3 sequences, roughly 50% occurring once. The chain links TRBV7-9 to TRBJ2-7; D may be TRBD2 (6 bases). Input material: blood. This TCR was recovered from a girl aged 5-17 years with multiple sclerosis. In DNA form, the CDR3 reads TGTGCCAGCAGCTTCTGGGGGGACGAGCAGTACTTC. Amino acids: CASSFWGDEQYF.